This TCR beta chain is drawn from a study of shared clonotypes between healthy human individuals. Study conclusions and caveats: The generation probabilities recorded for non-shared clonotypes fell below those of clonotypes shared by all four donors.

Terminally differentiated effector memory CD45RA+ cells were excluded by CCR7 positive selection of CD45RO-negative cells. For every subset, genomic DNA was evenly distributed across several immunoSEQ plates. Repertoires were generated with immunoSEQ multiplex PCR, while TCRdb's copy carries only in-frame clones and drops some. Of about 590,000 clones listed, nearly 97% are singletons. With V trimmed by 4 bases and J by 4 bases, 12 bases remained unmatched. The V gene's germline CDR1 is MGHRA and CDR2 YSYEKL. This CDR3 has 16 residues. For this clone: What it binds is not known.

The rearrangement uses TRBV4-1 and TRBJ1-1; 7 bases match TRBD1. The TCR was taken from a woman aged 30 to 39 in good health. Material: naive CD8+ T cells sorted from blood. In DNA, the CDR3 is TGCGCCAGCAGCCCCAACCTTCTCTCAGGGGGCACTGAAGCTTTCTTT. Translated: CASSPNLLSGGTEAFF.